This T cell receptor beta chain is drawn from a study of blood T cell repertoires in COVID-19. The wider study: COVID-19 samples from acute and convalescent phases originated in the United States, Italy and Spain.

The germline V gene encodes CDR1 SGHVS and CDR2 FQNEAQ. Trimming pared 1 base from V and 0 bases from J, leaving 8 bases between. This CDR3 contains 15 residues. Under the authors' procedure: Nucleated cell counts were estimated from reference gene primer amplification. TCRdb keeps only in-frame clones here, not all; method: immunoSEQ multiplex PCR. For V, J and clone size, that table is used; D and trimming come from the DNA. The profile covers roughly 92,000 clones, with less than 95% appearing a single time and about 5% taken by the ten largest. The chain is built from TRBV7-8 and TRBJ2-3; D is perhaps TRBD2 (5 bases). This receptor was taken from a middle-aged man with acute or convalescent COVID-19. The material sequenced was peripheral blood. CDR3 nucleotides: TGTGCCAGCAGCTTAGGGTGGACTAGCACAGATACGCAGTATTTT. It translates to CASSLGWTSTDTQYF.